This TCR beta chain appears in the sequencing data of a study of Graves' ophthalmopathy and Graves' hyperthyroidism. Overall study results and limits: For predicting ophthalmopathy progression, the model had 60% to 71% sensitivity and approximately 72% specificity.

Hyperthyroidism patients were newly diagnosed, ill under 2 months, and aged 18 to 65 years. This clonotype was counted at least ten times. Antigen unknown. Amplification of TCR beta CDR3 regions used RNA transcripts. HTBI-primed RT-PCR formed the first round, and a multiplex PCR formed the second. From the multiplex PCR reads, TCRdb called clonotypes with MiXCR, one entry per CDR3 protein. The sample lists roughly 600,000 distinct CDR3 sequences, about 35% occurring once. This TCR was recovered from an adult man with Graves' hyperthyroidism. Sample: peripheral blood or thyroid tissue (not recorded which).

The CDR3 sequence: CASSDNYEQYF. CDR3 sequence (DNA): TGTGCCAGCAGTGATAACTACGAGCAGTACTTC. The chain links TRBV2 to TRBJ2-7; D is unresolved. Germline CDR1 and CDR2: SNHLY and FYNNEI. With 3 bases removed from V and 3 bases from J, the gap between germline ends came to 3 bases. CDR3 length: 11 residues.